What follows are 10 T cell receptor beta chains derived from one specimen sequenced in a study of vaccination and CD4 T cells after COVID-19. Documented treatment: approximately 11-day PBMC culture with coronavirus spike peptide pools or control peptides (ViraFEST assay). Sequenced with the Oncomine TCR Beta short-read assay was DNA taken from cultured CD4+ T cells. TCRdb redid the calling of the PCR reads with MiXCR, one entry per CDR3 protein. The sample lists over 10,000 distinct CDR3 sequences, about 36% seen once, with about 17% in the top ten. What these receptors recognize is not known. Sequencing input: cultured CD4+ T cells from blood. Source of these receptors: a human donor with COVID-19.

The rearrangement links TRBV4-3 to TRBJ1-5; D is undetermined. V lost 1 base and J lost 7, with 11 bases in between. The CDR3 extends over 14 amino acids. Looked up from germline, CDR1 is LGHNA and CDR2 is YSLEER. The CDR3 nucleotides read TGCGCCAGCAGCCAAGCGGGTGGTCGCCAGCCCCAGCATTTT. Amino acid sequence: CASSQAGGRQPQHF.

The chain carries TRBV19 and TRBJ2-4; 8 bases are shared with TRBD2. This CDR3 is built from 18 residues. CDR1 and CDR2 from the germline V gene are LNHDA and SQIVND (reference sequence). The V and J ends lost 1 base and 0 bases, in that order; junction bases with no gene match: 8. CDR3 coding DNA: TGTGCCAGTAGTATAGTTGCGGGGGGCCCCCTAGCCAAAAACATTCAGTACTTC. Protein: CASSIVAGGPLAKNIQYF.

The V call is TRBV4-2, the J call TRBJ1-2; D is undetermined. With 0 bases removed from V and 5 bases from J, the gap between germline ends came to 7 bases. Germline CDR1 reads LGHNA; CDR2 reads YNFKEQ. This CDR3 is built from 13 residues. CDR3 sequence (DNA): TGTGCCAGCAGCCAAGAGTCGCGGTATGGCTACACCTTC. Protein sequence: CASSQESRYGYTF.

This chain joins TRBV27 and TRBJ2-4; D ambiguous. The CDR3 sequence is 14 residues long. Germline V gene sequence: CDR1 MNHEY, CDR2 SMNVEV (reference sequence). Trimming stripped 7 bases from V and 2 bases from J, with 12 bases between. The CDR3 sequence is CASMDQSTKNIQYF. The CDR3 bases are TGTGCCAGCATGGATCAGTCGACCAAAAACATTCAGTACTTC.

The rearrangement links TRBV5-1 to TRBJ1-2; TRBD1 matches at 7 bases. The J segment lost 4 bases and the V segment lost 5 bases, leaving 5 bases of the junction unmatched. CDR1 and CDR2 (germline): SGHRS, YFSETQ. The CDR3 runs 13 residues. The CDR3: CASRWDSAYGYTF. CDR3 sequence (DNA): TGCGCCAGCAGATGGGACAGCGCCTATGGCTACACCTTC.

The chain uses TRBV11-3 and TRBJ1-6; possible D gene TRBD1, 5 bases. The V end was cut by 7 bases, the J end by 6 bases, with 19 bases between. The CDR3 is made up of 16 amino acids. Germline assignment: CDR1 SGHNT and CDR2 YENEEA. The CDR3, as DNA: TGTGCCAGCAACTCTTTGGGAGGGGAGGGTAATTCACCCCTCCACTTT. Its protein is CASNSLGGEGNSPLHF.

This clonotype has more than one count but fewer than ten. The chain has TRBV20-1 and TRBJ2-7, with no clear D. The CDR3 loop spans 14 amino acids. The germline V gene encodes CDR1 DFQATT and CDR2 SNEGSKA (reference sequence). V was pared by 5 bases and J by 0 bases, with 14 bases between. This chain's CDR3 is CSAYRLTGSYEQYF. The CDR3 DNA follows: TGCAGTGCTTACCGATTGACGGGCTCCTACGAGCAGTACTTC.

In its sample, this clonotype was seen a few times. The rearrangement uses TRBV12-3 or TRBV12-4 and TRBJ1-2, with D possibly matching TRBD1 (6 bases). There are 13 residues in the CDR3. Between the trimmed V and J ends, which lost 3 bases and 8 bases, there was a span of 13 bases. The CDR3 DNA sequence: TGTGCCAGCAGTTTTCAGGGGCTGGGGGGCTACACCTTC. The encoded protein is CASSFQGLGGYTF.

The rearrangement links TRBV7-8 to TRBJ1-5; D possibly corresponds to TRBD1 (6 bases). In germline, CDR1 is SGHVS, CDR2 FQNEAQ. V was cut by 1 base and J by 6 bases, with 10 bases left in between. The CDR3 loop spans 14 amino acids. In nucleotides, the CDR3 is TGTGCCAGCAGCTTAGGACAGGATGCTCAGCCCCAGCATTTT. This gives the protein CASSLGQDAQPQHF.

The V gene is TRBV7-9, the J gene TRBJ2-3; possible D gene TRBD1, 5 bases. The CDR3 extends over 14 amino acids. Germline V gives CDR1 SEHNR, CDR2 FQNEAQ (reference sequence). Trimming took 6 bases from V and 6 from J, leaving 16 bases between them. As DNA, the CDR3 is TGTGCCAGCAGTACGGCCCCAGGGCCCGATACGCAGTATTTT. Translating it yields CASSTAPGPDTQYF.